The clone carrying this T cell receptor (beta chain) has ten or more counts. Its antigen is undetermined. This sample is part of a study of neurological immune-mediated disorders. Whole-study results and caveats: HTLV-1-associated myelopathy had the most TCR clonal expansion, and multiple sclerosis had the least, less than healthy controls.

5'RACE generated cDNA with 10-nucleotide random UMIs. Each CDR3 protein gets one entry after TCRdb re-called the 5' RACE reads with MiXCR. The sample lists 55,000 to 75,000 distinct CDR3 sequences, about an eighth occurring once. Indicated time point: longitudinal time-point 1 (baseline). Where libraries were unsorted, they were derived from 2 million PBMCs stored at -80 degrees C. The source material was PBMCs. The TCR originated in a female donor with HTLV-1-associated myelopathy (HAM/TSP).

The CDR3 spells CSVDKGANEQYF. In DNA, the CDR3 is TGCAGCGTTGATAAAGGGGCGAACGAGCAGTACTTC. The gene calls are TRBV29-1 and TRBJ2-7, with a weak D call TRBD1 (5 bases). Germline V gene sequence: CDR1 SQVTM, CDR2 ANQGSEA. The CDR3 covers 12 residues. The V and J ends lost 3 bases and 5 bases respectively, with 11 bases between them.